This TCR beta chain was sequenced for a study of T cells in Graves' hyperthyroidism and ophthalmopathy (dated by TCRdb to about 2019). About the study as a whole: Peripheral blood samples were taken at the time of initial diagnosis, prior to any treatment. To identify TCR V-J signatures that set the groups apart, the researchers used a discovery cohort of approximately 98 patients, made up of approximately 43 with Graves' ophthalmopathy and 55 to 65 with stable Graves' hyperthyroidism. Whether ophthalmopathy could be predicted prospectively was tested in an independent validation cohort made up of under 20 hyperthyroidism patients plus 17 patients who later progressed to ophthalmopathy. The approximately 98 discovery patients were randomly divided into training and test sets at a 7:3 ratio. The study also compared thyroid tissue and blood T-cell repertoires from roughly 6 Graves' hyperthyroidism patients. After blood sampling, hyperthyroidism patients were treated with methimazole at a starting dose of 30 mg daily, and ophthalmopathy patients were treated with high-dose intravenous methylprednisolone. The paper describes TCR Vbeta CDR3 sequencing of 120 to 150 peripheral blood samples, made up of some 40 ophthalmopathy patients, over 70 hyperthyroidism patients and 17 progressor patients. Overall study results and their limits: In validation, the model predicted progression to ophthalmopathy a median of approximately 6.6 months before onset, with approximately 68% sensitivity and around 76% specificity. A 13 V-J signature model separated ophthalmopathy from stable hyperthyroidism, with around 90% sensitivity and roughly 81% specificity in cross-validation and 80%/75% in testing. Most expanded thyroid clonotypes (frequency above 0.001) were also found in blood, which suggests that blood repertoires may mirror thyroid immune responses. No statistical method was used to set the sample size in advance, and investigators knew the group allocation.

Stable Graves' hyperthyroidism was defined as the absence of progression to ophthalmopathy over 18 months of follow-up. Hyperthyroidism patients were newly diagnosed, with disease duration under 2 months, and aged 18 to 65 years. Patients with uncontrolled infections, other autoimmune diseases, pregnancy or lactation were excluded. Diagnoses relied on clinical symptoms, serum thyroxine and TRAb, thyroid ultrasound and orbital computed tomography. PBMCs were separated from about 10 ml of fresh peripheral blood using Ficoll-Paque density gradient centrifugation. Total RNA was extracted with Trizol reagent, and quality was checked on an Agilent 2100 Bioanalyzer. This clonotype was detected many times. Its antigen target is currently unknown. No quality values exist for individual bases; no much larger clone is one base distant. V and J lose 5 bases and 10 bases, and a span of 15 bases separates them. The CDR3 runs 14 residues from the cysteine to the phenylalanine. Of the read, only the CDR3 DNA is kept; its 42 bases are in frame from base 1. Reading the germline V gene gives CDR1 LGHNT and CDR2 FRNRAP.

Amplification of TCR beta CDR3 regions was carried out from RNA transcripts. A first-round RT-PCR of the TCR CDR3 used the HTBI primer set with the Qiagen OneStep RT-PCR kit. The libraries were constructed in a second round of multiplex PCR and then size-selected and purified. Sequencing of the libraries was done on an Illumina HiSeq2000 using paired-end 100 bp reads. On the authors' methods: Raw data were processed with SOAPnuke, discarding reads with adapters, uncalled bases, mean Phred below 15, or no exact constant-primer or identifier match. COPE v1.2.5 was used to merge high-quality paired reads, and clonotypes were defined as unique nucleotide sequences. MiTCR v1.1 was used to align clonotypes to the IMGT TRBV, TRBD and TRBJ reference segments. The analysis was restricted to V-J combinations with a frequency above 0.0001, which together covered around 99% of the repertoires. A TCS score was defined as the ratio of F50 (clonal expansion) to E x V (chaos), with BLOSUM62-based TCRdist applied between CDR3 peptides within each V-J. Welch's t-statistics and random forest reduced roughly 500 V-J features to roughly 13, which were used in a naive Bayes classifier (R e1071). TCRdb reran the public reads through fastp at Q25 and MiXCR, keeping productive beta chains. Rows with one shared CDR3 protein collapse into an entry with the most common genes and DNA. The V and J calls were determined by TCRdb, not by the authors. For this sample there are about 480,000 distinct CDR3 sequences; approximately 14% appear just once. The ten largest account for 17% of the sample.

The sample comprised blood. The sequence came from a woman aged 18-29 years with Graves' hyperthyroidism. Rearrangement joined TRBV12-5 to TRBJ1-6, with a tentative D gene TRBD1 over 5 matching bases. The nucleotide sequence is given as TGTGCTAGTGGTCCCCCAGGGCTGGAGTCACCCCTCCACTTT. Translated, it reads CASGPPGLESPLHF.